The 26 T cell receptor beta chains in this list originate from one sample, sequenced in a study of STAT5B mutations in CD4+ large granular lymphocyte leukemia. Repertoires were generated with immunoSEQ multiplex PCR, while TCRdb's copy carries only in-frame clones and drops some. The sample includes about 40,000 clones, roughly 80% seen only once; the top ten take 3.6%. Material: CD4+ T cells from blood buffy coats. These TCRs come from a human donor in good health.

The V and J genes are TRBV12-5 and TRBJ2-2, with 9 nucleotides matching TRBD2. The V and J ends lost 5 bases and 8 bases, in that order; junction bases with no gene match: 3. In germline, CDR1 is LGHNT, CDR2 FRNRAP. The length of the CDR3 is 13 residues. CDR3 sequence (DNA): TGTGCTAGTGGTACTAGCGGGTCTGGGGAGCTGTTTTTT. It codes for CASGTSGSGELFF.

The rearrangement links TRBV11-3 to TRBJ2-3; TRBD2 agrees at 8 bases. Trimming took 3 bases from V and 3 from J; bases not matched to a gene: 2. The CDR3 contains 14 residues. CDR1 is SGHNT and CDR2 is YENEEA in the germline V gene. CDR3 protein: CASSFASGTDTQYF. The CDR3 DNA reads TGTGCCAGCAGCTTCGCTAGCGGGACAGATACGCAGTATTTT.

This clone has just a few counts. Here the CDR3 DNA reads TGTGCCACCCGGGACAGGGTTATGAACACTGAAGCTTTCTTT. Amino acids: CATRDRVMNTEAFF. V gene TRBV28 combines with J gene TRBJ1-1, with TRBD1 matching over 9 bases. The CDR3 has 14 residues. With V trimmed by 10 bases and J by 0 bases, 6 bases remained unmatched. Germline V gene lookup returns CDR1 MDHEN and CDR2 SYDVKM.

The CDR3 protein is CASRGQGYTGELFF. The CDR3 region has the DNA TGTGCCAGCAGGGGGCAGGGCTACACCGGGGAGCTGTTTTTT. The chain joins TRBV5-4 to TRBJ2-2; D perhaps matches TRBD1 (5 bases). V lost 5 bases and J lost 3, with 11 bases in between. Germline V CDR1 and CDR2: SGHNT, YYREEE (reference sequence). The CDR3 has 14 residues.

The chain couples TRBV28 to TRBJ1-1; 12 bases line up with TRBD1. CDR1 is MDHEN and CDR2 is SYDVKM in the germline V gene. This CDR3 is 15 amino acids long. The junction had 4 bases not matched to a gene; V was cut back by 7 bases and J by 1 base. Here the CDR3 reads CASKGQGAANTEAFF. In nucleotides, the CDR3 is TGTGCCAGCAAGGGACAGGGGGCGGCGAACACTGAAGCTTTCTTT. Full variable domain (remainder filled in from reference TRBV28 and TRBJ1-1): DVKVTQSSRYLVKRTGEKVFLECVQDMDHENMFWYRQDPGLGLRLIYFSYDVKMKEKGDIPEGYSVSREKKERFSLILESASTNQTSMYLCASKGQGAANTEAFFGQGTRLTVV.

This chain connects TRBV7-6 to TRBJ2-7; maybe TRBD2 (6 bases). The CDR3 loop spans 15 amino acids. V was trimmed by 2 bases and J by 6 bases, leaving 17 bases between them. The germline gives CDR1 SGHVS, CDR2 FNYEAQ. This CDR3 is CASSLQGGRFGEQYF. The CDR3 DNA reads TGTGCCAGCAGCTTACAGGGAGGACGATTTGGCGAGCAGTACTTC.

The chain carries TRBV10-3 and TRBJ2-5, with TRBD2 matching 8 bases. The J call may be faulty, since TRBJ2-7 better matches the DNA end. In germline, CDR1 is ENHRY, CDR2 SYGVKD. CDR3 length: 14 residues. The CDR3 protein is CAITERGGAYEQYF. CDR3 nucleotide sequence: TGTGCCATCACCGAACGGGGGGGGGCCTACGAGCAGTACTTC.

The genes are TRBV11-2 and TRBJ1-1; TRBD1 matches at 7 bases. The CDR3 covers 15 residues. Looked up from germline, CDR1 is SGHAT and CDR2 is FQNNGV. V was pared by 5 bases and J by 1 base, with 7 bases of the junction left unmatched. The CDR3 is CASSPRDSWNTEAFF. In DNA, the CDR3 is TGTGCCAGCAGCCCACGGGACAGTTGGAACACTGAAGCTTTCTTT.

The chain is built from TRBV9 and TRBJ2-1; 11 nucleotides align to TRBD1. Germline assignment: CDR1 SGDLS and CDR2 YYNGEE. The CDR3 sequence is 12 residues long. Losses at the gene ends were 3 bases for V and 16 bases for J; bases not matched to a gene: 6. The CDR3 nucleotides read TGTGCCAGCAGCGGGGGGACAGGGGGTTGTTTCTTC. This codes for CASSGGTGGCFF.

The chain recombines TRBV29-1 with TRBJ2-1, with D perhaps assigned TRBD1 or TRBD2 (5 bases each). V lost 5 bases to trimming and J lost 11 bases, with 13 bases between them. Germline V gene lookup returns CDR1 SQVTM and CDR2 ANQGSEA. The CDR3 loop spans 11 amino acids. The DNA for the CDR3 is TGCAGCGTTTCCCCGGGACCCCAGCAGTTCTTC. This encodes CSVSPGPQQFF.

The chain uses TRBV2 and TRBJ2-3; 7 nucleotides align to TRBD1. V was clipped by 6 bases and J by 4 bases; unmatched bases: 7. This CDR3 spans 14 amino acids. Germline V gene lookup returns CDR1 SNHLY and CDR2 FYNNEI. The DNA of the CDR3 is TGTGCCAGCAGCCAACAGGGGAAGTCAGATACGCAGTATTTT. Translated, it gives CASSQQGKSDTQYF. The full variable domain, rest sourced from reference TRBV2 and TRBJ2-3, is EPEVTQTPSHQVTQMGQEVILRCVPISNHLYFYWYRQILGQKVEFLVSFYNNEISEKSEIFDDQFSVERPDGSNFTLKIRSTKLEDSAMYFCASSQQGKSDTQYFGPGTRLTVL.

This clone was counted between two and nine times. The chain is built from TRBV25-1 and TRBJ1-1; D call uncertain. Germline V gene lookup returns CDR1 MGHDK and CDR2 SYGVNS. This CDR3 has 12 residues. Trimming shortened V by 2 bases and J by 11 bases, and 12 bases separated the two germline ends. CDR3 sequence (DNA): TGTGCCAGCAGTGAAGGCCTTTCCGGGGCTTTCTTT. Translating gives CASSEGLSGAFF.

The V gene is TRBV4-1, the J gene TRBJ2-3; 9 nucleotides line up with TRBD2. The CDR3 sequence is 17 residues long. V dropped 2 bases and J dropped 8; count of bases not matched to a gene: 14. Per germline, CDR1 MGHRA and CDR2 YSYEKL. The CDR3 here is CASSQTALAGGRGTQYF. CDR3 bases: TGCGCCAGCAGCCAAACAGCCCTGGCGGGAGGGCGCGGTACGCAGTATTTT.

The chain carries TRBV15 and TRBJ1-2; 9 bases align to TRBD1. The CDR3 is 15 amino acids. With 3 bases clipped from V and 0 bases from J, the junction kept 2 bases outside the gene matches. CDR1 and CDR2 (germline): LNHNV, YYDKDF (reference sequence). The CDR3 loop is CATSSNRGPNYGYTF. Here the CDR3 DNA reads TGTGCCACCAGCAGTAACAGGGGGCCTAACTATGGCTACACCTTC.

J is TRBJ1-2 and V is TRBV18; possibly TRBD1 for D (6 bases). The CDR3 spans 17 residues. Germline CDR1 reads KGHSH; CDR2 reads LQKENI. Trimming stripped 3 bases from V and 2 bases from J, with 19 bases between. CDR3 nucleotides: TGTGCCAGCTCACCGACCCCGGTATCACAGGGAAACTATGGCTACACCTTC. As protein: CASSPTPVSQGNYGYTF. The entire variable domain, with the rest obtained from reference TRBV18 and TRBJ1-2, is as follows: NAGVMQNPRHLVRRRGQEARLRCSPMKGHSHVYWYRQLPEEGLKFMVYLQKENIIDESGMPKERFSAEFPKEGPSILRIQQVVRGDSAAYFCASSPTPVSQGNYGYTFGSGTRLTVV.

The genes are TRBV5-4 and TRBJ2-3; D is ambiguous. V dropped 3 bases and J dropped 2 bases, with 10 bases sitting between them. Germline CDR1 and CDR2: SGHNT and YYREEE (reference sequence). The CDR3 has 14 residues. The chain's CDR3 is CASSSSGLTDTQYF. In nucleotides, the CDR3 is TGTGCCAGCAGCTCGTCCGGTCTCACAGATACGCAGTATTTT.

The rearrangement joins TRBV27 to TRBJ1-1, with 9 nucleotides matching TRBD1. The ends lost 2 bases at V and 9 bases at J; junction bases unmatched: 4. Germline CDR1 is MNHEY and CDR2 is SMNVEV (reference sequence). The CDR3 spans 13 residues. The CDR3 bases are TGTGCCAGCAGTTTACCAGGGACAGGGCAAGCTTTCTTT. It is translated as CASSLPGTGQAFF.

This chain connects TRBV18 to TRBJ2-7, with 7 positions matching TRBD1. Germline values: CDR1 KGHSH, CDR2 LQKENI. The trim removed 3 bases at V and 5 bases at J, leaving 7 bases unmatched. The CDR3 is 14 residues long. The CDR3 sequence: CASSPPAGGNEQYF. In nucleotides, the CDR3 is TGTGCCAGCTCACCGCCCGCAGGGGGAAACGAGCAGTACTTC.

The rearrangement links TRBV6-1 to TRBJ2-7; possible D gene TRBD1, 5 bases. The CDR3 has 14 amino acids. V lost 6 bases to trimming and J lost 2 bases, with 14 bases between them. Germline V gene lookup returns CDR1 MNHNS and CDR2 SASEGT. CDR3 protein: CASRGRQSPYEQYF. The CDR3 nucleotides are TGTGCCAGCAGGGGGCGTCAAAGCCCCTACGAGCAGTACTTC.

The chain carries TRBV25-1 and TRBJ1-4, with D possibly being TRBD1 (5 bases). This CDR3 comprises 14 residues. V lost 2 bases to trimming and J lost 10 bases, with 14 bases between them. Germline V gene data show CDR1 as MGHDK and CDR2 as SYGVNS. The CDR3 loop reads CASSETFLGGKLFF. As DNA, the CDR3 is TGTGCCAGCAGTGAAACCTTCCTGGGGGGAAAACTGTTTTTT.

The J gene is TRBJ1-6, the V gene TRBV4-2; D not resolved. Trimming took 0 bases from V and 9 from J, leaving 24 bases between them. Germline V gives CDR1 LGHNA, CDR2 YNFKEQ. CDR3 length: 19 amino acids. CDR3 nucleotide sequence: TGTGCCAGCAGCCAAGACTTGAGGGTCCTTGGTCGTTCGGTTTCACCCCTCCACTTT. Residues: CASSQDLRVLGRSVSPLHF.

This rearrangement joins TRBV30 to TRBJ1-5; D uncertain. The V gene's germline CDR1 is GTSNPN and CDR2 SVGIG (reference sequence). V was pared by 1 base and J by 3 bases, with 7 bases between. This CDR3 is built from 13 residues. CDR3: CAWSASSNQPQHF. For the CDR3, the DNA is TGTGCCTGGAGTGCATCTTCCAATCAGCCCCAGCATTTT.

The chain joins TRBV19 to TRBJ2-7; no clear D gene. The ends were cut back, 0 bases at V and 3 bases at J, with 6 bases in the middle. CDR3 length: 13 amino acids. Germline assignment: CDR1 LNHDA and CDR2 SQIVND (reference sequence). This chain's CDR3 is CASSIEVFYEQYF. The CDR3 DNA follows: TGTGCCAGTAGTATAGAAGTCTTCTACGAGCAGTACTTC.

The rearrangement joins TRBV10-3 to TRBJ1-2; 7 bases agree with TRBD1. This CDR3 has 12 amino acids. Germline assignment: CDR1 ENHRY and CDR2 SYGVKD. The V segment lost 10 bases and the J segment 7 bases; nucleotides outside the gene matches: 9. The CDR3 nucleotides read TGTGCCACCAAACAGGGGATGGTTGGCTACACCTTC. The encoded protein is CATKQGMVGYTF.

The V gene is TRBV19, the J gene TRBJ1-5; 7 bases fit TRBD1. The germline V gene has CDR1 LNHDA and CDR2 SQIVND (reference sequence). CDR3 length: 19 residues. J lost 1 base, V lost 3 bases, and 15 bases had no gene match. The CDR3 DNA sequence: TGTGCCAGTAGTATCCGCCCCCATACAGGGGCGCCAAGCAATCAGCCCCAGCATTTT. Translating it yields CASSIRPHTGAPSNQPQHF.

This rearrangement joins TRBV30 to TRBJ2-7; D remains ambiguous. V was shortened by 1 base and J by 3 bases, with 10 bases between the two germline ends. The CDR3 loop spans 13 amino acids. Germline CDR1 reads GTSNPN; CDR2 reads SVGIG (reference sequence). The CDR3 loop reads CAWSGLPHYEQYF. CDR3 nucleotide sequence: TGTGCCTGGAGTGGACTTCCTCACTACGAGCAGTACTTC.